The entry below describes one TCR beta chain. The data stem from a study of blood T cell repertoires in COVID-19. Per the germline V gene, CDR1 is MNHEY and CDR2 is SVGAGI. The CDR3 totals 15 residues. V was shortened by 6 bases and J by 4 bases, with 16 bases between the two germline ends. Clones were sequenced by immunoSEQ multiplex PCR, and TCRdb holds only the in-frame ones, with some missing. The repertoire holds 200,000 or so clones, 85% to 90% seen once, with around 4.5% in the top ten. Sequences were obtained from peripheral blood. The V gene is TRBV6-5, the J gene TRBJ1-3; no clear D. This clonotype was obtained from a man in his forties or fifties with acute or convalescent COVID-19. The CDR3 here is CASSSSLPPGNTIYF. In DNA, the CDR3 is TGTGCCAGCAGCTCCTCTCTCCCTCCGGGAAACACCATATATTTT.